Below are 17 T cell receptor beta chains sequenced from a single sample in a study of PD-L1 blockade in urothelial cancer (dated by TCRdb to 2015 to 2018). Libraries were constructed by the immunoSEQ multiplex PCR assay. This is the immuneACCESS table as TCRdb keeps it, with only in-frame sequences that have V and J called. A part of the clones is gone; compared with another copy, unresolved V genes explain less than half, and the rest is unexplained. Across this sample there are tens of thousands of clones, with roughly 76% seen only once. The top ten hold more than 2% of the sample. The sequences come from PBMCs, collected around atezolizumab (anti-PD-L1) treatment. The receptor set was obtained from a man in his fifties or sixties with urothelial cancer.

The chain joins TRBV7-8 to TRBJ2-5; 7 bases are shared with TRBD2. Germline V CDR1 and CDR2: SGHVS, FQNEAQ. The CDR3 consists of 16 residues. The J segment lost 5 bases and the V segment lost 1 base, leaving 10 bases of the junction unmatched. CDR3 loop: CASSLGAGLVYETQYF. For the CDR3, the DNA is TGTGCCAGCAGCTTAGGAGCGGGGCTAGTTTATGAGACCCAGTACTTC.

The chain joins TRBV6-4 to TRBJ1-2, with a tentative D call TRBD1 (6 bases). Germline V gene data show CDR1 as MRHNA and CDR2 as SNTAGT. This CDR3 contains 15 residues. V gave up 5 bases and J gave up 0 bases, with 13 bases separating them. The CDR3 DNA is TGTGCCAGCAGTCCGGGACACTCCGCTAACTATGGCTACACCTTC. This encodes CASSPGHSANYGYTF.

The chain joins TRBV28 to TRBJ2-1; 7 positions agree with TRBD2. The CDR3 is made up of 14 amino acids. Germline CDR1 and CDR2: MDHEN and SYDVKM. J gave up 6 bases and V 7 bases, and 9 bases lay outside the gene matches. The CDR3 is CASTPGAGVNEQFF. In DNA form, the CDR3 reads TGTGCCAGCACCCCTGGGGCGGGAGTCAATGAGCAGTTCTTC. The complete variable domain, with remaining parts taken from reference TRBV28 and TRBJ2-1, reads DVKVTQSSRYLVKRTGEKVFLECVQDMDHENMFWYRQDPGLGLRLIYFSYDVKMKEKGDIPEGYSVSREKKERFSLILESASTNQTSMYLCASTPGAGVNEQFFGPGTRLTVL.

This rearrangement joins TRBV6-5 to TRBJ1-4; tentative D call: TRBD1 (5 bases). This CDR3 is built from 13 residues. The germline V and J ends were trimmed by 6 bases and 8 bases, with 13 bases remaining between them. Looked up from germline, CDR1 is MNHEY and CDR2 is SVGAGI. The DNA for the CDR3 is TGTGCCAGCAGCATCGACAGCGGGGAAAAACTGTTTTTT. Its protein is CASSIDSGEKLFF.

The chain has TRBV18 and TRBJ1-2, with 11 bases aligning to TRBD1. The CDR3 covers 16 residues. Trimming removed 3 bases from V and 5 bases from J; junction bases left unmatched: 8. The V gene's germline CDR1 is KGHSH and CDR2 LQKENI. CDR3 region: CASSPPGTGGIYGYTF. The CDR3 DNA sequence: TGTGCCAGCTCACCTCCCGGGACAGGGGGTATTTATGGCTACACCTTC.

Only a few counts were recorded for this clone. CDR3 coding DNA: TGCGCCAGCAGCCCCCAGGGGACAGGGGGGGACGAGCAGTACTTC. Its protein is CASSPQGTGGDEQYF. The genes are TRBV4-1 and TRBJ2-7; TRBD1 matches at 11 bases. The germline CDR1 and CDR2 sequences are MGHRA and YSYEKL. Unmatched junction bases numbered 7, after V lost 4 bases and J lost 5 bases. This CDR3 is 15 amino acids long.

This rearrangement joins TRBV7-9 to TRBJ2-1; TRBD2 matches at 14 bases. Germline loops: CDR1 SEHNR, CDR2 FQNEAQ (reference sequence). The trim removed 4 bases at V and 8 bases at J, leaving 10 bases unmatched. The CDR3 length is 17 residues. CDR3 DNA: TGTGCCAGCAGCTCGACCGGGACTAGCGGGAGCTGGCATGAGCAGTTCTTC. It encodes CASSSTGTSGSWHEQFF.

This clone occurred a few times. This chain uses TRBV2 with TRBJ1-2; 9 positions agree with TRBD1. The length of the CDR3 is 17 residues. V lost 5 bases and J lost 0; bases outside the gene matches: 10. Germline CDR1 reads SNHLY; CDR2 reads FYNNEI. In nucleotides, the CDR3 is TGTGCCAGCAGTTCCGGGACAGGGCTTTCGACTAACTATGGCTACACCTTC. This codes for CASSSGTGLSTNYGYTF.

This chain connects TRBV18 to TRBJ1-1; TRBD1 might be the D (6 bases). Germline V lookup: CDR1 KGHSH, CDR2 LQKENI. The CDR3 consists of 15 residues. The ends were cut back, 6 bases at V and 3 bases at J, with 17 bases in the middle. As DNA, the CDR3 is TGTGCCAGCTCCGCCCAACAGGGTTTAGACACTGAAGCTTTCTTT. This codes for CASSAQQGLDTEAFF.

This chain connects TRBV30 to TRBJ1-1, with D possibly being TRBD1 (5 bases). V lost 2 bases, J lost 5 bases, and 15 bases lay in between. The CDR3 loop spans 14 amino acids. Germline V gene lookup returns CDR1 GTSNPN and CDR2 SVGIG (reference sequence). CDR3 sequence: CAWSPLARATEAFF. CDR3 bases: TGTGCCTGGAGTCCTCTGGCCAGGGCGACTGAAGCTTTCTTT.

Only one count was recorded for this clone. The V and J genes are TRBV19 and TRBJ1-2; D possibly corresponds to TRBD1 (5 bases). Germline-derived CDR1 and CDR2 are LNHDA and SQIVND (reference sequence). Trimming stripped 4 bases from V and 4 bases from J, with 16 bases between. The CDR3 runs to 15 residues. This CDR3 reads CASSTGTRGGYGYTF. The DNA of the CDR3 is TGTGCCAGTAGTACCGGAACACGGGGGGGCTATGGCTACACCTTC.

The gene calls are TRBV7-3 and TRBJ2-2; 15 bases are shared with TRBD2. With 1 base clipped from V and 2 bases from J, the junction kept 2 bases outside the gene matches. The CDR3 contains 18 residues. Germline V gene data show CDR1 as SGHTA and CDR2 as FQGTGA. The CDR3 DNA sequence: TGTGCCAGCAGCTTAAGGACTAGCGGGAGGGCCAACACCGGGGAGCTGTTTTTT. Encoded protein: CASSLRTSGRANTGELFF.

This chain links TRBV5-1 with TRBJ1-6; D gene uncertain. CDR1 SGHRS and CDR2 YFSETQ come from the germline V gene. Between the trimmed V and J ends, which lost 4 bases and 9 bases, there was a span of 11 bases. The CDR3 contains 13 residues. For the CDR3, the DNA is TGCGCCAGCAGCAAGTCAGCAGGTTCACCCCTCCACTTT. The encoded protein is CASSKSAGSPLHF.

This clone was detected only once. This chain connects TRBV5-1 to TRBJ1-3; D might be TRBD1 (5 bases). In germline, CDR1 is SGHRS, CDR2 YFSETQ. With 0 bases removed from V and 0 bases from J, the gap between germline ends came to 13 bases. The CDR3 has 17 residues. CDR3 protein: CASSLVQGSNSGNTIYF. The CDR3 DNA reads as TGCGCCAGCAGCTTGGTTCAGGGATCCAACTCTGGAAACACCATATATTTT.

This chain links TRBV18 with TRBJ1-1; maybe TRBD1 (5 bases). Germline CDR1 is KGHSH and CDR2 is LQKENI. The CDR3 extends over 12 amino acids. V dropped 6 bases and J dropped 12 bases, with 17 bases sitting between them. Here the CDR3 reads CASSRDGTQTFF. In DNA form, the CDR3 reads TGTGCCAGCTCTCGAGATGGGACTCAAACTTTCTTT.

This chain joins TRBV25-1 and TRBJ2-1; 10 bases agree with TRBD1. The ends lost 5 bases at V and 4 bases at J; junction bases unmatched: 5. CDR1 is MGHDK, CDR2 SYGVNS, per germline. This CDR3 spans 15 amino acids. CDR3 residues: CASSYLGQGYNEQFF. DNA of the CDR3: TGTGCCAGCAGTTACCTGGGACAGGGGTACAATGAGCAGTTCTTC.

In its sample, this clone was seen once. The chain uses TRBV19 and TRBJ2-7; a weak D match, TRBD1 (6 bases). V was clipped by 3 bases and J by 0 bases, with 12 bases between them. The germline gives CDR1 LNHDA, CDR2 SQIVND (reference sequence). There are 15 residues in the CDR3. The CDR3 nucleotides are TGTGCCAGTAGTATTATGCAGGGGAGCTCCTACGAGCAGTACTTC. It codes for CASSIMQGSSYEQYF.